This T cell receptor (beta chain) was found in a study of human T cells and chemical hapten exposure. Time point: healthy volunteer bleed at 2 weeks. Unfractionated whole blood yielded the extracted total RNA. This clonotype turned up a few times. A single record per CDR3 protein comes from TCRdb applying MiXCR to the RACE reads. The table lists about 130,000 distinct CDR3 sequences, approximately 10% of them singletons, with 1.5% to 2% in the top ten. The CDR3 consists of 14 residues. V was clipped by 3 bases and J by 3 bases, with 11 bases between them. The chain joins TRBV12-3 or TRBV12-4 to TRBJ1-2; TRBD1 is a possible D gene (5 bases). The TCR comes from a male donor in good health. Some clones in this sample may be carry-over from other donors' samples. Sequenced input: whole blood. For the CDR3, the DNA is TGTGCCAGCAGTTTGCAGGGTCGGGACTATGGCTACACCTTC. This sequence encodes CASSLQGRDYGYTF.